This TCR beta chain was found in a study of blood T cell repertoires in COVID-19. Per germline, CDR1 MNHNY and CDR2 SVGAGI (reference sequence). The CDR3 runs to 15 residues. Trimming took off 7 bases at V and 0 bases at J, with 13 bases between the two ends. Libraries were prepared by immunoSEQ multiplex PCR; TCRdb keeps only in-frame clonotypes and omits some of them. The sample has approximately 89,000 clones; 80% are singletons. The material sequenced was peripheral blood. J is TRBJ1-3 and V is TRBV6-6; perhaps TRBD1 as D (5 bases). The origin of this receptor is a woman of 80 years or more with acute or convalescent COVID-19. The chain's CDR3 is CASMSGQLSGNTIYF. CDR3 sequence (DNA): TGTGCCAGCATGAGTGGACAACTCTCTGGAAACACCATATATTTT.